One and the same sample provided the 32 T cell receptor beta chains below, sequenced in a study of blood T cell repertoires in COVID-19. Profiled with immunoSEQ multiplex PCR; TCRdb holds only in-frame clones, not every one. The data show fewer than 250,000 clones, 80% to 85% seen once. The sequenced sample consisted of peripheral blood. All receptors come from a woman of 80 years or more with COVID-19, enrolled during active disease.

The chain joins TRBV6-5 to TRBJ1-3, with D uncertain. The V and J ends lost 8 bases and 2 bases respectively, with 10 bases between them. In germline, CDR1 is MNHEY, CDR2 SVGAGI. The CDR3 spans 13 residues. CDR3: CASSLTTGNTIYF. Here the CDR3 DNA reads TGTGCCAGCTCCCTAACGACTGGAAACACCATATATTTT.

This rearrangement joins TRBV3-1 (or the pseudogene TRBV3-2) to TRBJ1-2; D is unclear. V dropped 1 base and J dropped 3 bases, with 3 bases sitting between them. From germline, CDR1 is LGHDT and CDR2 YNNKEL (reference sequence). The CDR3 runs to 12 residues. CDR3 protein: CASSQVDYGYTF. Here the CDR3 DNA reads TGTGCCAGCAGCCAAGTAGACTATGGCTACACCTTC.

This chain links TRBV30 with TRBJ2-1; 10 bases line up with TRBD2. The germline CDR1 and CDR2 sequences are GTSNPN and SVGIG (reference sequence). Trimming removed 5 bases from V and 3 bases from J; junction bases left unmatched: 4. The CDR3 contains 14 residues. The CDR3 loop reads CAWDTSGDYNEQFF. In DNA, the CDR3 is TGTGCCTGGGATACTAGCGGGGACTACAATGAGCAGTTCTTC.

This sequence joins TRBV7-2 and TRBJ2-3, with 9 bases identical to TRBD2. J was trimmed by 6 bases and V by 1 base; bases with no gene match: 11. This CDR3 contains 17 residues. In germline, CDR1 is SGHTA, CDR2 FQGNSA. The CDR3 protein is CASSLESGGGAWDTQYF. The CDR3 nucleotides are TGTGCCAGCAGCTTAGAGTCCGGCGGGGGGGCCTGGGATACGCAGTATTTT.

The CDR3 spells CASSLFRGGEKLFF. CDR3 DNA sequence: TGTGCCAGCAGTTTATTTCGGGGAGGCGAAAAACTGTTTTTT. The gene calls are TRBV28 and TRBJ1-4; no clear D. V was clipped by 1 base and J by 8 bases, with 11 bases between them. There are 14 residues in the CDR3. Germline CDR1 is MDHEN and CDR2 is SYDVKM.

The chain uses TRBV5-4 and TRBJ2-1, with a weak D call TRBD1 (6 bases). The V and J ends lost 0 bases and 6 bases respectively, with 13 bases between them. This CDR3 has 15 amino acids. The germline V gene encodes CDR1 SGHNT and CDR2 YYREEE (reference sequence). CDR3: CASSLGTGMGNEQFF. The CDR3, as DNA: TGTGCCAGCAGCTTGGGTACAGGGATGGGCAATGAGCAGTTCTTC.

V usage is TRBV5-1 and J usage is TRBJ1-2; 8 bases agree with TRBD1. The trim removed 6 bases at V and 8 bases at J, leaving 12 bases unmatched. This CDR3 has 14 amino acids. Germline V CDR1 and CDR2: SGHRS, YFSETQ. DNA of the CDR3: TGCGCCAGCACCCCGGGACAGGAAAGTTACGGCTACACCTTC. It encodes CASTPGQESYGYTF.

V usage is TRBV11-3 and J usage is TRBJ2-5; 10 positions match TRBD2. The CDR3 consists of 17 residues. Unmatched junction bases numbered 11, after V lost 5 bases and J lost 2 bases. Germline values: CDR1 SGHNT, CDR2 YENEEA. CDR3 loop: CASSLGRGLADQETQYF. CDR3 DNA sequence: TGTGCCAGCAGCCTCGGAAGAGGACTAGCGGATCAAGAGACCCAGTACTTC.

As DNA, the CDR3 is TGTGCCAGCAGAGGGACAGCCACCTATGGCTACACCTTC. The encoded protein is CASRGTATYGYTF. The chain carries TRBV2 and TRBJ1-2; 7 bases map to TRBD1. The CDR3 loop spans 13 amino acids. Germline values: CDR1 SNHLY, CDR2 FYNNEI. The junction had 5 bases not matched to a gene; V was cut back by 6 bases and J by 4 bases.

This clone was found once. The CDR3, as DNA: TGTGCAAGTCGCTTAGGGCTAGCAGAATCCTACGAGCAGTACGTC. Protein: CASRLGLAESYEQYV. V usage is TRBV12-2 and J usage is TRBJ2-7; TRBD2, the table's D call, lacks a check against the DNA. TRBV12-2 is a known pseudogene. The CDR3 contains 15 residues.

Remarks on this clone: Other DNA sequences in the same sample also yield this CDR3. The chain has TRBV10-3 and TRBJ1-2; D gene unclear. Germline assignment: CDR1 ENHRY and CDR2 SYGVKD. CDR3 size: 13 residues. Between the trimmed V and J ends, which lost 4 bases and 5 bases, there was a span of 11 bases. DNA of the CDR3: TGTGCCATCAGTGGATCAGCGGGTTATGGCTACACCTTC. It translates to CAISGSAGYGYTF.

This chain uses TRBV28 with TRBJ1-5; D remains ambiguous. The CDR3 totals 13 residues. Germline assignment: CDR1 MDHEN and CDR2 SYDVKM. Trimming cost V 3 bases and J 7 bases, with 10 bases left between them. The CDR3 region has the DNA TGTGCCAGCAGTTTCGAGGGTCTCCAGCCCCAGCATTTT. It codes for CASSFEGLQPQHF.

This clone is a singleton in its sample. The J gene is TRBJ1-2, the V gene TRBV10-2, with 8 bases lining up with TRBD1. V dropped 4 bases and J dropped 6; count of bases not matched to a gene: 1. Germline CDR1 and CDR2: WSHSY and SAAADI. The CDR3 loop spans 12 amino acids. CDR3 nucleotide sequence: TGCGCCAGCAGTGCAGGGGGCGATGGCTACACCTTC. It specifies CASSAGGDGYTF.

V is TRBV10-2 and J is TRBJ1-1; D is uncertain. Germline CDR1 is WSHSY and CDR2 is SAAADI. This CDR3 region has 13 residues. V lost 7 bases to trimming and J lost 0 bases, with 9 bases between them. The CDR3 DNA reads TGCGCCAGCATCGGAGGGTTGAACACTGAAGCTTTCTTT. This encodes CASIGGLNTEAFF.

In DNA form, the CDR3 reads TGTGCCAGCAGCCAAGCTCTAGCGGGGGGGGGTGAGCAGTTCTTC. It is translated as CASSQALAGGGEQFF. This chain joins TRBV14 and TRBJ2-1; 12 bases line up with TRBD2. The germline CDR1 and CDR2 sequences are SGHDN and FVKESK. Germline trimming cut 1 base from V and 9 bases from J; bases unmatched to any gene: 4. This CDR3 is built from 15 residues.

Turning to this clone: One end of the junction varies from germline; a read error may be responsible. This chain uses TRBV9 with TRBJ2-1; 9 nucleotides match TRBD1. The CDR3 has 12 amino acids. CDR1 SGDLS and CDR2 YYNGEE come from the germline V gene. The CDR3 region has the DNA TGTGCCAGCAGCGTAGCGGGGACAGGGAAGGTCTTC. Its protein product is CASSVAGTGKVF.

This chain uses TRBV19 with TRBJ1-4; D gene uncertain. This CDR3 is 14 amino acids long. Trimming left V 4 bases short and J 8 bases short, with 14 bases between. The germline CDR1 and CDR2 sequences are LNHDA and SQIVND (reference sequence). This CDR3 is CASSTGEASEKLFF. CDR3 sequence (DNA): TGTGCCAGTAGTACCGGGGAGGCCTCAGAAAAACTGTTTTTT.

The CDR3 sequence: CASSRLAGAYNEQFF. The CDR3 DNA reads as TGTGCCAGCAGTAGGCTAGCGGGAGCCTACAATGAGCAGTTCTTC. This chain uses TRBV6-6 with TRBJ2-1; TRBD2 matches 10 bases. The CDR3 totals 15 residues. V was clipped by 5 bases and J by 2 bases; unmatched bases: 3. CDR1 is MNHNY and CDR2 is SVGAGI in the germline V gene (reference sequence).

The V and J genes are TRBV28 and TRBJ1-4, with TRBD1 as a possible D gene (6 bases). The CDR3 spans 14 residues. Germline assignment: CDR1 MDHEN and CDR2 SYDVKM. Trimming shortened V by 6 bases and J by 8 bases, and 16 bases separated the two germline ends. The CDR3 here is CASRYRVSLEKLFF. CDR3 bases: TGTGCCAGCAGATACAGGGTCAGCCTAGAAAAACTGTTTTTT.

There are a few counts of this clone. The rearrangement uses TRBV7-2 and TRBJ1-6; 9 bases fit TRBD1. CDR1 SGHTA and CDR2 FQGNSA come from the germline V gene. The V gene end was trimmed by 5 bases and the J gene end by 2 bases; junction bases not matched to a gene: 4. The CDR3 is 16 amino acids. For the CDR3, the DNA is TGTGCCAGCAGCCAGACAGGGGGGACCTATAATTCACCCCTCCACTTT. It encodes CASSQTGGTYNSPLHF.

This CDR3 reads CASRIESTYEQYF. Here the CDR3 DNA reads TGTGCCAGCCGAATAGAGTCTACCTACGAGCAGTACTTC. The chain combines TRBV28 with TRBJ2-7; D unclear. This CDR3 is built from 13 residues. Between the trimmed V and J ends, which lost 8 bases and 2 bases, there was a span of 13 bases. Germline V gives CDR1 MDHEN, CDR2 SYDVKM. Supplemented by reference TRBV28 and TRBJ2-7, the full variable domain reads DVKVTQSSRYLVKRTGEKVFLECVQDMDHENMFWYRQDPGLGLRLIYFSYDVKMKEKGDIPEGYSVSREKKERFSLILESASTNQTSMYLCASRIESTYEQYFGPGTRLTVT.

V and J are TRBV18 and TRBJ2-2, with D uncertain. Germline CDR1 is KGHSH and CDR2 is LQKENI. V lost 3 bases, J lost 6 bases, and 8 bases lay in between. This CDR3 has 13 residues. The CDR3 loop reads CASSPVAAGELFF. The CDR3 DNA sequence: TGTGCCAGCTCACCCGTGGCCGCCGGGGAGCTGTTTTTT.

This clone was counted a single time. This rearrangement joins TRBV18 to TRBJ1-2, with D hard to call. V shed 2 bases and J shed 2 bases, with 9 bases lying between them. CDR3 length: 14 residues. Germline CDR1 and CDR2: KGHSH and LQKENI. The CDR3 DNA reads as TGTGCCAGCTCACCAGAGCGGCAGAACTATGGCTACACCTTC. It specifies CASSPERQNYGYTF.

The chain recombines TRBV7-2 with TRBJ2-1; 10 bases line up with TRBD2. In germline, CDR1 is SGHTA, CDR2 FQGNSA. The CDR3 spans 16 residues. Germline trimming cut 4 bases from V and 5 bases from J; bases unmatched to any gene: 8. Here the CDR3 reads CASSSKKRGGNNEQFF. The CDR3 nucleotides are TGTGCCAGCAGCTCGAAGAAGCGGGGGGGTAACAATGAGCAGTTCTTC.

The CDR3 sequence is CASSLRNSQETQYF. DNA for the CDR3: TGTGCCAGCAGTTTGCGAAACAGCCAAGAGACCCAGTACTTC. The rearrangement uses TRBV28 and TRBJ2-5; no definite D call. This CDR3 has 14 amino acids. V was shortened by 3 bases and J by 1 base, with 9 bases between the two germline ends. Germline-derived CDR1 and CDR2 are MDHEN and SYDVKM.

The chain uses TRBV5-5 and TRBJ1-4; 8 bases match TRBD1. Germline CDR1 SGHKS, CDR2 YYEKEE (reference sequence). The J segment lost 6 bases and the V segment lost 4 bases, leaving 8 bases of the junction unmatched. The CDR3 covers 15 residues. The CDR3 region has the DNA TGTGCCAGCAGCGAACTCAGGGGGCCTGATGAAAAACTGTTTTTT. Its protein product is CASSELRGPDEKLFF.

The genes are TRBV21-1 and TRBJ1-5; the table names TRBD1, a call not compared with the DNA. TRBV21-1 is a known pseudogene. There are 16 residues in the CDR3. Here the CDR3 DNA reads TGTGCCAGCAGCACTCGATACAGGGGCGGCAATCAGCCCCAGCATTTT. The encoded protein is CASSTRYRGGNQPQHF.

J is TRBJ1-4 and V is TRBV25-1, with D possibly TRBD1 on 5 matching bases. The CDR3 loop spans 14 amino acids. Germline values: CDR1 MGHDK, CDR2 SYGVNS. Deletions cut 2 bases from V and 5 bases from J, with 9 bases between. CDR3 in DNA: TGTGCCAGCAGTGAACGCAGGGCCAATGAAAAACTGTTTTTT. It is translated as CASSERRANEKLFF.

This clone was found once. The gene calls are TRBV5-1 and TRBJ2-3; a weak D match, TRBD1 (5 bases). Germline-derived CDR1 and CDR2 are SGHRS and YFSETQ. The length of the CDR3 is 13 residues. Between the trimmed V and J ends, which lost 4 bases and 2 bases, there was a span of 8 bases. The CDR3 spells CASSRGYTDTQYF. For the CDR3, the DNA is TGCGCCAGCAGCAGGGGTTACACAGATACGCAGTATTTT.

The V gene is TRBV5-6, the J gene TRBJ1-6; perhaps TRBD1 as D (6 bases). CDR1 is SGHDT, CDR2 YYEEEE, per germline. V was trimmed by 3 bases and J by 10 bases, leaving 17 bases between them. The CDR3 runs 15 residues. The CDR3 region is CASSSNRVAWSPLHF. CDR3 DNA: TGTGCCAGCAGCTCAAACAGGGTTGCTTGGTCACCCCTCCACTTT. The full variable domain, rest sourced from reference TRBV5-6 and TRBJ1-6, is DAGVTQSPTHLIKTRGQQVTLRCSPKSGHDTVSWYQQALGQGPQFIFQYYEEEERQRGNFPDRFSGHQFPNYSSELNVNALLLGDSALYLCASSSNRVAWSPLHFGNGTRLTVT.

The chain uses TRBV5-1 and TRBJ1-1; TRBD1 matches 10 bases. The CDR3 totals 13 residues. CDR1 and CDR2 from the germline V gene are SGHRS and YFSETQ. With V trimmed by 3 bases and J by 4 bases, 0 bases remained unmatched. The CDR3 bases are TGCGCCAGCAGCTGGACAGGGGGCACTGAAGCTTTCTTT. Translation: CASSWTGGTEAFF. Full variable domain (missing parts from reference TRBV5-1 and TRBJ1-1): KAGVTQTPRYLIKTRGQQVTLSCSPISGHRSVSWYQQTPGQGLQFLFEYFSETQRNKGNFPGRFSGRQFSNSRSEMNVSTLELGDSALYLCASSWTGGTEAFFGQGTRLTVV.

The chain uses TRBV27 and TRBJ1-3; the match to TRBD1 covers 7 bases. Unmatched junction bases numbered 8, after V lost 6 bases and J lost 3 bases. Per the germline V gene, CDR1 is MNHEY and CDR2 is SMNVEV (reference sequence). The CDR3 sequence is 15 residues long. The CDR3 DNA sequence: TGTGCCAGCAGCCCCACCGGGACAGTTGGAAACACCATATATTTT. It is translated as CASSPTGTVGNTIYF.